The 21 T cell receptor beta chains given below trace back to one sample, sequenced in a study of blood T cell repertoires in COVID-19. TCRdb's copy holds only in-frame clones and misses some; the assay was immunoSEQ multiplex PCR. The data contain under 200,000 clones, around 74% of them seen just once; the ten biggest clones take up about 3%. Sequenced material: peripheral blood. Every receptor here comes from an older man with acute or convalescent COVID-19.

This clone was counted between two and nine times. DNA for the CDR3: TGCGCCAGCAGCTTGGAGATGTCACAGGGTCTGAACACTGAAGCTTTCTTT. Protein: CASSLEMSQGLNTEAFF. The chain is built from TRBV5-1 and TRBJ1-1; the D gene is possibly TRBD1 (6 bases). The CDR3 totals 17 residues. V was clipped by 0 bases and J by 0 bases, with 15 bases between them. CDR1 is SGHRS and CDR2 is YFSETQ in the germline V gene.

The chain is built from TRBV30 and TRBJ2-1; 9 positions agree with TRBD2. The CDR3 covers 14 residues. The J segment lost 5 bases and the V segment lost 5 bases, leaving 7 bases of the junction unmatched. CDR1 and CDR2 from the germline V gene are GTSNPN and SVGIG (reference sequence). CDR3 coding DNA: TGTGCCTGGGGATTAGCGGGAGCAGACAATGAGCAGTTCTTC. Protein product: CAWGLAGADNEQFF. The complete variable domain, with remaining parts taken from reference TRBV30 and TRBJ2-1, reads SQTIHQWPATLVQPVGSPLSLECTVEGTSNPNLYWYRQAAGRGLQLLFYSVGIGQISSEVPQNLSASRPQDRQFILSSKKLLLSDSGFYLCAWGLAGADNEQFFGPGTRLTVL.

The V call is TRBV30, the J call TRBJ2-7; a weak D match, TRBD2 (6 bases). Trimming removed 5 bases at V and 0 bases at J, with 17 bases between. Looked up from germline, CDR1 is GTSNPN and CDR2 is SVGIG (reference sequence). This CDR3 contains 15 residues. The CDR3 region is CAWSRGTPNSYEQYF. The CDR3 region has the DNA TGTGCCTGGTCCCGGGGGACTCCTAACTCCTACGAGCAGTACTTC.

The CDR3 loop reads CASSAGTSGYPDTQYF. The DNA for the CDR3 is TGCGCCAGCAGCGCAGGGACTAGCGGGTATCCAGATACGCAGTATTTT. This chain connects TRBV5-1 to TRBJ2-3; 12 bases match TRBD2. The CDR3 is made up of 16 amino acids. V trimming: 4 bases; J trimming: 4 bases; junction bases outside the gene matches: 7. Germline V gene sequence: CDR1 SGHRS, CDR2 YFSETQ.

This clone has more than one count but fewer than ten. The V and J genes are TRBV28 and TRBJ2-5, with TRBD1 as a possible D gene (5 bases). Deletions cut 3 bases from V and 0 bases from J, with 11 bases between. The CDR3 totals 15 residues. Germline V CDR1 and CDR2: MDHEN, SYDVKM. The CDR3 sequence: CASSLRFRDQETQYF. The CDR3 DNA reads TGTGCCAGCAGTTTGCGATTCAGGGACCAAGAGACCCAGTACTTC.

The V and J genes are TRBV3-1 (or the pseudogene TRBV3-2) and TRBJ1-1; D unresolved. This CDR3 contains 12 residues. V dropped 2 bases and J dropped 8 bases, with 9 bases sitting between them. CDR1 and CDR2 from the germline V gene are LGHDT and YNNKEL (reference sequence). This CDR3 is CASSQQDREAFF. CDR3 DNA: TGTGCCAGCAGCCAACAGGATAGGGAAGCTTTCTTT.

This clone has a handful of counts. The genes are TRBV30 and TRBJ2-1; unclear D gene. CDR3 length: 11 amino acids. Trimming shortened V by 0 bases and J by 9 bases, and 6 bases separated the two germline ends. Germline-derived CDR1 and CDR2 are GTSNPN and SVGIG (reference sequence). DNA for the CDR3: TGTGCCTGGAGTGTAAACGGTGAGCAGTTCTTC. Protein product: CAWSVNGEQFF.

The chain recombines TRBV15 with TRBJ2-2; D gene uncertain. Trimming took 0 bases from V and 7 from J, leaving 3 bases between them. Germline lookup yields CDR1 LNHNV and CDR2 YYDKDF (reference sequence). The CDR3 runs 12 residues. The CDR3 loop is CATSRDLGELFF. Written as DNA, the CDR3 is TGTGCCACCAGCAGAGATCTCGGGGAGCTGTTTTTT. Full variable domain (rest looked up from reference TRBV15 and TRBJ2-2): DAMVIQNPRYQVTQFGKPVTLSCSQTLNHNVMYWYQQKSSQAPKLLFHYYDKDFNNEADTPDNFQSRRPNTSFCFLDIRSPGLGDTAMYLCATSRDLGELFFGEGSRLTVL.

This clone has just a few counts. J is TRBJ2-7 and V is TRBV5-3; a weak D match, TRBD1 (7 bases). TRBV5-3 is noted as an ORF with a role that remains uncertain. CDR3 length: 12 amino acids. Trimming stripped 6 bases from V and 6 bases from J, with 13 bases between. The CDR3 bases are TGTGCCAGAACAGGGGGGCCGAGCGAGCAGTACTTC. Translation: CARTGGPSEQYF.

This chain uses TRBV19 with TRBJ2-2; tentative D call: TRBD2 (5 bases). The CDR3 is 15 residues long. Germline loops: CDR1 LNHDA, CDR2 SQIVND (reference sequence). V was trimmed by 5 bases and J by 1 base, leaving 11 bases between them. This CDR3 reads CASSLRRENTGELFF. In nucleotides, the CDR3 is TGTGCCAGTAGTTTACGACGGGAGAACACCGGGGAGCTGTTTTTT.

J is TRBJ2-7 and V is TRBV25-1; 9 bases line up with TRBD2. Germline V gene sequence: CDR1 MGHDK, CDR2 SYGVNS. The CDR3 covers 15 residues. Trimming at V came to 0 bases and at J to 3 bases, leaving 3 bases not matched to a gene. CDR3: CASSEYKAGGYEQYF. CDR3 DNA sequence: TGTGCCAGCAGTGAATATAAAGCGGGAGGCTACGAGCAGTACTTC.

This rearrangement joins TRBV6-1 to TRBJ2-1, with 9 positions matching TRBD2. This CDR3 is 18 amino acids long. Germline trimming cut 2 bases from V and 5 bases from J; bases unmatched to any gene: 13. Germline CDR1 is MNHNS and CDR2 is SASEGT. The CDR3 DNA is TGTGCCAGCAGTGAAAGGGCGGCTAGCGGGATTGGGGACAATGAGCAGTTCTTC. Residues: CASSERAASGIGDNEQFF.

V and J are TRBV7-2 and TRBJ2-1; a weak D match, TRBD2 (6 bases). This CDR3 comprises 15 residues. V lost 2 bases to trimming and J lost 2 bases, with 10 bases between them. The germline V gene has CDR1 SGHTA and CDR2 FQGNSA. The CDR3 DNA sequence: TGTGCCAGCAGCTTATCGGGAGTCACCTACAATGAGCAGTTCTTC. Translation: CASSLSGVTYNEQFF. The full variable domain, its missing parts supplied by reference TRBV7-2 and TRBJ2-1, is GAGVSQSPSNKVTEKGKDVELRCDPISGHTALYWYRQSLGQGLEFLIYFQGNSAPDKSGLPSDRFSAERTGGSVSTLTIQRTQQEDSAVYLCASSLSGVTYNEQFFGPGTRLTVL.

This sequence joins TRBV5-8 and TRBJ1-5; 10 bases line up with TRBD1. Trimming removed 4 bases from V and 0 bases from J; junction bases left unmatched: 7. Per the germline V gene, CDR1 is SGHTS and CDR2 is YDEGEE. The CDR3 is made up of 17 amino acids. The CDR3, as DNA: TGTGCCAGCAGCCTGACAGGGGGCTCATTTAGCAATCAGCCCCAGCATTTT. Translating it yields CASSLTGGSFSNQPQHF.

This clone was observed once. The chain couples TRBV12-5 to TRBJ2-1, with D possibly matching TRBD1 (5 bases). V was trimmed by 1 base and J by 1 base, leaving 14 bases between them. The CDR3 contains 17 residues. Germline-derived CDR1 and CDR2 are LGHNT and FRNRAP. The CDR3 coding sequence is TGTGCTAGTGGTTTGGCCCCGGACACCCGATCCTACAATGAGCAGTTCTTC. Translated, it gives CASGLAPDTRSYNEQFF.

The V call is TRBV12-3 or TRBV12-4, the J call TRBJ2-3; the D is unclear. The CDR3 contains 12 residues. The germline V and J ends were trimmed by 2 bases and 7 bases, with 7 bases remaining between them. The CDR3 here is CASSLQVHTQYF. The DNA of the CDR3 is TGTGCCAGCAGTTTACAGGTTCATACGCAGTATTTT.

V gene TRBV4-1 combines with J gene TRBJ2-2; the match to TRBD2 covers 9 bases. With 4 bases clipped from V and 4 bases from J, the junction kept 10 bases outside the gene matches. The germline CDR1 and CDR2 sequences are MGHRA and YSYEKL. The CDR3 is made up of 17 amino acids. The CDR3 is CASSPEEAGGRTGELFF. The CDR3 DNA sequence: TGCGCCAGCAGCCCCGAGGAGGCGGGGGGGCGCACCGGGGAGCTGTTTTTT.

The gene calls are TRBV18 and TRBJ1-2, with 7 positions matching TRBD1. CDR3 length equals 12 residues. Germline assignment: CDR1 KGHSH and CDR2 LQKENI. The V segment lost 4 bases and the J segment 6 bases; nucleotides outside the gene matches: 2. Here the CDR3 reads CASSQGTDGYTF. CDR3 in DNA: TGTGCCAGCTCACAAGGGACAGATGGCTACACCTTC.

The chain joins TRBV18 to TRBJ2-2, with 7 bases identical to TRBD2. CDR1 and CDR2 from the germline V gene are KGHSH and LQKENI. The V and J ends lost 4 bases and 1 base, in that order; junction bases with no gene match: 3. This CDR3 comprises 15 residues. CDR3 sequence: CASSREGRNTGELFF. The CDR3 DNA sequence: TGTGCCAGCTCACGGGAGGGACGGAACACCGGGGAGCTGTTTTTT.

The V gene is TRBV24-1, the J gene TRBJ2-3, with D maybe TRBD1 (5 bases). The V gene's germline CDR1 is KGHDR and CDR2 SFDVKD. The CDR3 has 13 amino acids. Deletions cut 9 bases from V and 1 base from J, with 10 bases between. CDR3 protein: CATQGQGTDTQYF. DNA for the CDR3: TGTGCCACCCAGGGTCAGGGCACAGATACGCAGTATTTT.

The rearrangement uses TRBV5-6 and TRBJ1-1; TRBD1 agrees at 7 bases. CDR3 length equals 15 residues. With V trimmed by 2 bases and J by 5 bases, 9 bases remained unmatched. In germline, CDR1 is SGHDT, CDR2 YYEEEE. The CDR3 region has the DNA TGTGCCAGCAGCTTTCTACAGGGGCAGTGGACTGAAGCTTTCTTT. Translated, it gives CASSFLQGQWTEAFF. Full variable domain (remainder filled in from reference TRBV5-6 and TRBJ1-1): DAGVTQSPTHLIKTRGQQVTLRCSPKSGHDTVSWYQQALGQGPQFIFQYYEEEERQRGNFPDRFSGHQFPNYSSELNVNALLLGDSALYLCASSFLQGQWTEAFFGQGTRLTVV.